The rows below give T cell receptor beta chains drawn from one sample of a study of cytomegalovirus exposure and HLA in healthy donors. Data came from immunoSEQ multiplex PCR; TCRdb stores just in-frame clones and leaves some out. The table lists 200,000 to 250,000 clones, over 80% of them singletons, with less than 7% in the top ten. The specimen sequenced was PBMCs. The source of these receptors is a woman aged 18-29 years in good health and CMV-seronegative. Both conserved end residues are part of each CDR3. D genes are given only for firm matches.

CASQGRGGSGYTF,TRBJ1-2,TRBD1,TRBV7-8
CASSYSSSSGNTIYF,TRBJ1-3,.,TRBV6-5
CASSSDCLEQYF,TRBJ2-7,.,TRBV12-1
CASSSGGGLRQLNTIYF,TRBJ1-3,.,TRBV2
CASSLGRPWSYEQYF,TRBJ2-7,.,TRBV5-6
CASSLALAGGDEQFF,TRBJ2-1,TRBD2,TRBV13
CASSPYATEAFF,TRBJ1-1,.,TRBV28
CASSDRTGNYEQYF,TRBJ2-7,TRBD1,TRBV6-5
CASSPPQTGDSGELFF,TRBJ2-2,TRBD1,TRBV9
CASSLARLAGGSPYNEQFF,TRBJ2-1,TRBD2,TRBV5-1
CASSSIPQVNTEAFF,TRBJ1-1,.,TRBV11-2
CSVVPRIGNEQFF,TRBJ2-1,.,TRBV29-1